The rows below give T cell receptor beta chains drawn from one sample of a study of shared clonotypes between healthy human individuals. Sequencing used immunoSEQ multiplex PCR; TCRdb keeps in-frame clones, though not all of them. The sample shows fewer than 1.6 million clones, less than 99% of them seen only once. Sample: naive CD4+ T cells sorted from blood. These receptors were obtained from a man in his thirties or forties in good health. CDR3s include the opening cysteine and the closing phenylalanine or tryptophan. D genes are given only for firm matches. A row's size may be missing; if present it is once, few, many or a size class.

NA,TRBV7-9,NA,TRBJ1-2,CASSLMVAINDGYTF,TGTGCCAGCAGCTTAATGGTGGCGATTAATGATGGCTACACCTTC
NA,TRBV12-5,few,TRBJ2-2,CATTGRGTGELFF,TGTGCCACGACCGGGAGAGGCACCGGGGAGCTGTTTTTT
NA,TRBV7-8,NA,TRBJ2-3,CASSLFTADTQYF,TGTGCCAGCAGCTTATTTACGGCGGATACGCAGTATTTT
NA,TRBV7-2,NA,TRBJ2-1,CASSFEGLSTSEQFF,TGTGCCAGCAGCTTTGAGGGATTGAGCACAAGTGAGCAGTTCTTC
NA,TRBV29-1,NA,TRBJ2-5,CSIQKGLETQYF,TGCAGCATTCAGAAGGGGCTAGAGACCCAGTACTTC
NA,TRBV9,NA,TRBJ1-1,CASSVITGRTEAFF,TGTGCCAGCAGCGTAATCACGGGGCGCACTGAAGCTTTCTTT
NA,TRBV10-1,NA,TRBJ2-3,CASSELAVAGTQYF,TGCGCCAGCAGTGAACTTGCCGTGGCTGGGACGCAGTATTTT
TRBD1,TRBV6-1,once,TRBJ2-7,CASVTVGQGGEQYF,TGTGCCAGCGTCACGGTAGGACAGGGGGGCGAGCAGTACTTC
NA,TRBV19,NA,TRBJ2-7,CASSMLLSYEQYF,TGTGCCAGTAGTATGTTGCTATCGTACGAGCAGTACTTC
TRBD2,TRBV5-4,NA,TRBJ2-7,CASSPRQAGGLGEQYF,TGTGCCAGCAGCCCCAGACAAGCGGGAGGGCTAGGTGAGCAGTACTTC
NA,TRBV11-2,NA,TRBJ2-7,CASSQYTGTNYEQYF,TGTGCCAGCAGCCAATATACAGGAACCAACTACGAGCAGTACTTC
TRBD1,TRBV18,NA,TRBJ1-1,CASSPGQANTEAFF,TGTGCCAGCTCACCAGGACAGGCTAACACTGAAGCTTTCTTT
NA,TRBV28,NA,TRBJ2-7,CASSPTQGGSSYEQYF,TGTGCCAGCTCCCCAACCCAGGGTGGAAGCTCCTACGAGCAGTACTTC
NA,TRBV18,NA,TRBJ1-2,CASSPAGAPDGYTF,TGTGCCAGCTCACCAGCGGGGGCGCCGGATGGCTACACCTTC
NA,TRBV7-9,NA,TRBJ1-5,CASSLGDRTENQPQHF,TGTGCCAGCAGCTTAGGCGACAGGACGGAGAATCAGCCCCAGCATTTT
NA,TRBV6-5,NA,TRBJ2-2,CASSYFRSGELFF,TGTGCCAGCAGTTATTTCCGGTCGGGGGAGCTGTTTTTT
NA,TRBV18,NA,TRBJ1-2,CASSTISPNYGYTF,TGTGCCAGCTCAACTATTTCACCTAACTATGGCTACACCTTC